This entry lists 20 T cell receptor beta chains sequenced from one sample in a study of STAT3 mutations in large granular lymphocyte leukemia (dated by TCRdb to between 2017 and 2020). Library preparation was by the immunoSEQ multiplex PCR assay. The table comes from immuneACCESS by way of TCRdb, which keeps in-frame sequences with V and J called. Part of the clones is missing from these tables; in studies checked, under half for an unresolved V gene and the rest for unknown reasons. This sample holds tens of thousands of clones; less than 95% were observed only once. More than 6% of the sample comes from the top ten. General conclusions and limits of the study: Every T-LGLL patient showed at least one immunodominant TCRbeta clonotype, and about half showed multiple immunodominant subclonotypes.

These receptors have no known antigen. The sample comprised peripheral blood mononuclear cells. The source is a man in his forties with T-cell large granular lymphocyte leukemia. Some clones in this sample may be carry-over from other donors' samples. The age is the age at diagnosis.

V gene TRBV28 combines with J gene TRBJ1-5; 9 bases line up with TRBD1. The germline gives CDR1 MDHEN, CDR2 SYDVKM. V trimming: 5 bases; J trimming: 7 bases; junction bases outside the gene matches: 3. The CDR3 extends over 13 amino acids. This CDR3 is CASSGQGRQPQHF. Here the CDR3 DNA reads TGTGCCAGCAGTGGACAGGGGCGGCAGCCCCAGCATTTT.

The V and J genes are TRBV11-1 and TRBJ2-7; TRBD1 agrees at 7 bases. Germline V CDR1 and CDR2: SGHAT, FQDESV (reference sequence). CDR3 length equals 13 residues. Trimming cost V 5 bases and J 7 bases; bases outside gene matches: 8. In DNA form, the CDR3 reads TGTGCCAGCAGCCCCGGGACAGCCCTAGAGCAGTACTTC. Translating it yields CASSPGTALEQYF.

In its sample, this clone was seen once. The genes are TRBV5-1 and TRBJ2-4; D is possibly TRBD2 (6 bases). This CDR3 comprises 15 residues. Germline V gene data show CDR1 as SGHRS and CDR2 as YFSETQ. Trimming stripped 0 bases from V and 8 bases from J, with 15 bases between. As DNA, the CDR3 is TGCGCCAGCAGCTTGGCCGGGGGTGGTCAAGACATTCAGTACTTC. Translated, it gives CASSLAGGGQDIQYF.

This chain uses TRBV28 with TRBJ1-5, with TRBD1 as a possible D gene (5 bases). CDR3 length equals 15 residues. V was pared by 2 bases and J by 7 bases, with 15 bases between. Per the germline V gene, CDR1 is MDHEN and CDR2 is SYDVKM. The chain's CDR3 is CASSLSQGRIQPQHF. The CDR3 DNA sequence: TGTGCCAGCAGTTTAAGCCAGGGTAGAATCCAGCCCCAGCATTTT.

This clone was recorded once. This CDR3 is CASSLGESYEQYF. For the CDR3, the DNA is TGTGCCAGCAGCTTAGGGGAATCCTACGAGCAGTACTTC. The chain links TRBV11-3 to TRBJ2-7; D unclear. V lost 1 base to trimming and J lost 1 base, with 5 bases between them. Germline V lookup: CDR1 SGHNT, CDR2 YENEEA. CDR3 length equals 13 residues.

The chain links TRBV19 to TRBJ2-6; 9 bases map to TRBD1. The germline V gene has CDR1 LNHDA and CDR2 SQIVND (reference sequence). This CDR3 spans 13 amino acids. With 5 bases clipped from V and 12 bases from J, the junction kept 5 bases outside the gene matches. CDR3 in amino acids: CASSPRTGVVLTF. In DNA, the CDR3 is TGTGCCAGTAGTCCCCGGACAGGGGTCGTCCTGACTTTC.

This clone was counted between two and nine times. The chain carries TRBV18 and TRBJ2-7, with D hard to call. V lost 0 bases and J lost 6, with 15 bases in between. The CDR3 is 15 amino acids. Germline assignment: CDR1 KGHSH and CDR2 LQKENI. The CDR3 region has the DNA TGTGCCAGCTCACCACCGGTTCCCCTAAACTTCGAGCAGTACTTC. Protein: CASSPPVPLNFEQYF.

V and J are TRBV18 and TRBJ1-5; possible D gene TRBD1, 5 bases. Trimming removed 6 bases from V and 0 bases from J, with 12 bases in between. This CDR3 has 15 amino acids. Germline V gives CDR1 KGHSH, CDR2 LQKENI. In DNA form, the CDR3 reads TGTGCCAGCTCTAGGGACGGTAATAGCAATCAGCCCCAGCATTTT. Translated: CASSRDGNSNQPQHF.

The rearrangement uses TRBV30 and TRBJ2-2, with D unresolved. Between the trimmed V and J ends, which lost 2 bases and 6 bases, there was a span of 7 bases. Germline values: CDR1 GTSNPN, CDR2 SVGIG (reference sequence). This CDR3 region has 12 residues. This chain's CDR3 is CAWSTMAGELFF. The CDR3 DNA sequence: TGTGCCTGGAGTACTATGGCCGGGGAGCTGTTTTTT. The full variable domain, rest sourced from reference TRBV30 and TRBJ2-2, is SQTIHQWPATLVQPVGSPLSLECTVEGTSNPNLYWYRQAAGRGLQLLFYSVGIGQISSEVPQNLSASRPQDRQFILSSKKLLLSDSGFYLCAWSTMAGELFFGEGSRLTVL.

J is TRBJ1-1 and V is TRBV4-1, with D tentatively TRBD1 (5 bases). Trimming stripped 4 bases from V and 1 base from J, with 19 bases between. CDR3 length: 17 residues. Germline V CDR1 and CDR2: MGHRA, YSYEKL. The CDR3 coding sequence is TGCGCCAGCAGCCTCCGCGAACAGGTCGGGAGGAACACTGAAGCTTTCTTT. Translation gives CASSLREQVGRNTEAFF.

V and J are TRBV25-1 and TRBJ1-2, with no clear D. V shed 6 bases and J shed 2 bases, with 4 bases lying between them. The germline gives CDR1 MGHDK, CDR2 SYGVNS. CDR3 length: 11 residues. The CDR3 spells CASRKNYGYTF. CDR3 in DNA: TGTGCCAGCAGGAAGAACTATGGCTACACCTTC.

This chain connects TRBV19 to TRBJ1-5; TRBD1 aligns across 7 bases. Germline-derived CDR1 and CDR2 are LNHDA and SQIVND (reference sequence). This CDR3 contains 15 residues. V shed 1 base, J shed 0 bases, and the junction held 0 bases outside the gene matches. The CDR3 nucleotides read TGTGCCAGTAGTATAGGACAGGGTAGCAATCAGCCCCAGCATTTT. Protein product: CASSIGQGSNQPQHF.

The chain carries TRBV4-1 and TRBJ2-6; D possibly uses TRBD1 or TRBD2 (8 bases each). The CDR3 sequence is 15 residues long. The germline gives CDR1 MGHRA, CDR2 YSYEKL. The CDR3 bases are TGCGCGTCTTCAGGGGGCGGGAGGGGGGCCAACGTCCTGACTTTC. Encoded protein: CASSGGGRGANVLTF.

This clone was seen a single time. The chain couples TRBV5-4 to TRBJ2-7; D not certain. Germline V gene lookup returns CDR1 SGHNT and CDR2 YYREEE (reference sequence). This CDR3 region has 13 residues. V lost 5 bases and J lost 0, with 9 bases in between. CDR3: CASSLTSSYEQYF. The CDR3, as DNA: TGTGCCAGCAGTCTCACGAGCTCCTACGAGCAGTACTTC.

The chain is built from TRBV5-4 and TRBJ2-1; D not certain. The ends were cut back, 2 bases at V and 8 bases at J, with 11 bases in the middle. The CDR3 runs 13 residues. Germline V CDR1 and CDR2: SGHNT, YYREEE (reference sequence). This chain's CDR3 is CASSLGFNYEQFF. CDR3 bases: TGTGCCAGCAGCTTAGGGTTTAACTATGAGCAGTTCTTC.

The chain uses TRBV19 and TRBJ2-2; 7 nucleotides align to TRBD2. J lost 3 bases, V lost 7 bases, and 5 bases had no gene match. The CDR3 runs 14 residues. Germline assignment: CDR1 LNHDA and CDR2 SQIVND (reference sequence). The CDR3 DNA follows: TGTGCCAGTATTGGGGGGGAGTACACCGGGGAGCTGTTTTTT. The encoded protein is CASIGGEYTGELFF.

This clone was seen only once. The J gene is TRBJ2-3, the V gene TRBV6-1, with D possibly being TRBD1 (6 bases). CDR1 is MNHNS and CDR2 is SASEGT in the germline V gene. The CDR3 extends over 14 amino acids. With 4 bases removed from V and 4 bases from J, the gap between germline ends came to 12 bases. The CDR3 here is CASSVGRGADTQYF. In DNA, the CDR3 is TGTGCCAGCAGTGTGGGCAGGGGCGCAGATACGCAGTATTTT.

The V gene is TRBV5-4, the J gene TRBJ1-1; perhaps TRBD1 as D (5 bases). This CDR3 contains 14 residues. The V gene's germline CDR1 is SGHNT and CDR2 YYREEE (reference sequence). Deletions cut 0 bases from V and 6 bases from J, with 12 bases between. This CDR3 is CASSLGQSGAEAFF. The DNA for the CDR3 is TGTGCCAGCAGCTTGGGACAGAGTGGCGCTGAAGCTTTCTTT.

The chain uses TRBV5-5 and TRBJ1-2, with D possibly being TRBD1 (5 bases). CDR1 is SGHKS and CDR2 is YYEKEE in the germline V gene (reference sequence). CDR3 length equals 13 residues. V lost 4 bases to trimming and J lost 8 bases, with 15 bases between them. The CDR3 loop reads CASSVDTVDGYTF. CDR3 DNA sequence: TGTGCCAGCAGCGTGGACACGGTTGACGGCTACACCTTC. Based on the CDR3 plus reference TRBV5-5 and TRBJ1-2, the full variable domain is DAGVTQSPTHLIKTRGQQVTLRCSPISGHKSVSWYQQVLGQGPQFIFQYYEKEERGRGNFPDRFSARQFPNYSSELNVNALLLGDSALYLCASSVDTVDGYTFGSGTRLTVV.

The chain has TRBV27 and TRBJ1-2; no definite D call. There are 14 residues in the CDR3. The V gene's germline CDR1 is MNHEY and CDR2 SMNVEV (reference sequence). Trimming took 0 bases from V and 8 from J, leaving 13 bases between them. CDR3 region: CASSLSSVTMGYTF. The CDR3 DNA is TGTGCCAGCAGTTTATCGTCCGTAACTATGGGCTACACCTTC.